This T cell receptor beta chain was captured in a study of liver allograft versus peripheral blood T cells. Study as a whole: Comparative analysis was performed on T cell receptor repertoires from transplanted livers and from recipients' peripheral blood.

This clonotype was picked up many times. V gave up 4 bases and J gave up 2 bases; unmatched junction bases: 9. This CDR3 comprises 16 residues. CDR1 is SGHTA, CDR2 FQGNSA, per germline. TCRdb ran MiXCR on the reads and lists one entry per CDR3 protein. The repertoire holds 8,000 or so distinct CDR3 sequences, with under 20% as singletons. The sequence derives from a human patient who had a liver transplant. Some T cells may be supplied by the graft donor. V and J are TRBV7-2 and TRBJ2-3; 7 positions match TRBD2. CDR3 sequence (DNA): TGTGCCAGCAGCTGGCAAGGCGGGGGATACACAGATACGCAGTATTTT. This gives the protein CASSWQGGGYTDTQYF.